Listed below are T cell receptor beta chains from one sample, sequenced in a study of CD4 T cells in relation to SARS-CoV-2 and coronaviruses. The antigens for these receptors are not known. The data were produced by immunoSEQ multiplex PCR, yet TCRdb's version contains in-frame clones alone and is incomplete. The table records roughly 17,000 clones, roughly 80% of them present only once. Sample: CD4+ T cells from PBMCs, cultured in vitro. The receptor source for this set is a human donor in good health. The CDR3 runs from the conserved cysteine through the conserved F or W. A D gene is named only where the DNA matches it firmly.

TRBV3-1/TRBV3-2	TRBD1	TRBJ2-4	CASEQGSANIQYF
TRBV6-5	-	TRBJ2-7	CASSSRQDSYEQYF
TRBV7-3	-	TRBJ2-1	CASSFTGAGQRQEQFF
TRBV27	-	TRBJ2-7	CASSPGQMLTFSYEQYF
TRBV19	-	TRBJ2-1	CASSGKGDNEQFF
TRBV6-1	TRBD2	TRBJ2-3	CASSEASGRDTQYF
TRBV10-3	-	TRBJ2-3	CAIQAPSESDTQYF
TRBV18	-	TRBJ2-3	CASSPSTIGQTDTQYF
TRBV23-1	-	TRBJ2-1	CASSQELGGAGNEQFF
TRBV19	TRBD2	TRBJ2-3	CASSLAGVTRDTQYF
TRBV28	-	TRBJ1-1	CASMDGGGSTEAFF
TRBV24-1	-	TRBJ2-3	CATSDQGGTDTQYF
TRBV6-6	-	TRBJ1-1	CASSVGKAEAFF
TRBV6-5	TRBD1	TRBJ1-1	CASSSRTGKTEAFF
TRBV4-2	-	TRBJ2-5	CASSQDDETQYF
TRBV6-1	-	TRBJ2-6	CASSEAQSGANVLTF
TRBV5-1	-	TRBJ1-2	CASSGDRNYGYTF
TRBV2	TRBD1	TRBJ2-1	CAGQGAGNEQFF
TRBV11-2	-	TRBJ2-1	CASSPRQEFYNEQFF
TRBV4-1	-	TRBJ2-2	CASSQIKGNTGELFF
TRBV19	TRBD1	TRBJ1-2	CASQNSRGQGYNGYTF
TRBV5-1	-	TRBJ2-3	CASSLTGDRADTQYF
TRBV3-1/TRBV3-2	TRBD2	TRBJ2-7	CASSPVAGPYEQYF
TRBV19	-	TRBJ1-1	CASSIPDVLVPFF
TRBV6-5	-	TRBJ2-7	CASSSGQTQLSYEQYF
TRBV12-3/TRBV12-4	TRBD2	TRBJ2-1	CASSNSGQQFF
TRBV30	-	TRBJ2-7	CAWSVASAYEQYF
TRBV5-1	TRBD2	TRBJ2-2	CASTIAGSRTGELFF
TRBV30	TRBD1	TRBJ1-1	CAWPGQGGTEAFF
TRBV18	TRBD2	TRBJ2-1	CASSPLGSGRGNEQFF
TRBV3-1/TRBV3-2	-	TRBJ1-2	CASSQDQVFGYTF
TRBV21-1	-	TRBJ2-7	CASSPKRGLAAYEQYF
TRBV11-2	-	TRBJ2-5	CASRVIAGRLQETQYF
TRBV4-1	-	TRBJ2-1	CASSQLALGSNGQFF
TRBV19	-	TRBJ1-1	CASSENTEAFF
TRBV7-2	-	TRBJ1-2	CASSSGVGFYGYTF
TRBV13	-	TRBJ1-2	CASSSRTNYGYTF
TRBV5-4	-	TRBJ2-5	CASSLKKETQYF